The text below deals with one T cell receptor (beta chain). Its antigen is not identified. CDR1 is LNHDA and CDR2 is SQIVND in the germline V gene (reference sequence). V gave up 5 bases and J gave up 4 bases; unmatched junction bases: 11. This CDR3 region has 17 residues. The record originates from a study of cytomegalovirus exposure and HLA in healthy donors. Study-wide results and caveats: Previous analysis showed most TCR beta V segments were productive about 90% or about 30% of the time. Association of a missense DCLRE1C variant with TCR beta V- and J-gene trimming was reported in a later analysis. A later analysis showed TCR association rates differing by HLA locus, peaking at DRB1 and lowest at HLA-C.

Primers for the PCR totalled 60 Vbeta and 13 Jbeta. Data came from immunoSEQ multiplex PCR; TCRdb stores just in-frame clones and leaves some out. This repertoire shows a few hundred thousand clones, roughly 80% found once; its top ten account for 0.22%. The specimen was PBMCs. This receptor was taken from a girl aged 2 to 9 in good health and CMV-seronegative. The rearrangement uses TRBV19 and TRBJ2-1; 10 bases align to TRBD1. Here the CDR3 reads CASSVLSGTGVYNEQFF. The CDR3 DNA reads as TGTGCCAGTAGTGTCCTTTCCGGGACAGGGGTTTACAATGAGCAGTTCTTC.